These 28 T cell receptor beta chains share one sample of origin, sequenced in a study of blood T cell repertoires in COVID-19. Repertoires were generated with immunoSEQ multiplex PCR, while TCRdb's copy carries only in-frame clones and drops some. The sample consists of 90,000 or so clones, about 87% of them appearing once. The sequencing sample was made of peripheral blood. All receptors derive from a human donor in a cohort sampled during active COVID-19.

The J gene is TRBJ1-3, the V gene TRBV19; possibly TRBD1 for D (6 bases). Between the trimmed V and J ends, which lost 3 bases and 0 bases, there was a span of 15 bases. Germline CDR1 is LNHDA and CDR2 is SQIVND (reference sequence). The CDR3 is made up of 17 amino acids. The CDR3: CASSIGDTRASGNTIYF. For the CDR3, the DNA is TGTGCCAGTAGTATTGGGGACACACGAGCCTCTGGAAACACCATATATTTT.

The genes are TRBV7-9 and TRBJ1-1, with D unresolved. The V gene's germline CDR1 is SEHNR and CDR2 FQNEAQ (reference sequence). The ends were cut back, 5 bases at V and 4 bases at J, with 14 bases in the middle. The CDR3 is 14 residues long. This CDR3 is CASSPGRPSTEAFF. CDR3 DNA sequence: TGTGCCAGCAGCCCGGGTCGCCCATCCACTGAAGCTTTCTTT.

The chain links TRBV18 to TRBJ2-7; weak D call: TRBD1 (6 bases). Trimming removed 3 bases from V and 1 base from J, with 10 bases in between. Germline assignment: CDR1 KGHSH and CDR2 LQKENI. The CDR3 length is 14 residues. In DNA, the CDR3 is TGTGCCAGCTCACCTGCCCAGGGGTCCTACGAGCAGTACTTC. Its protein product is CASSPAQGSYEQYF.

The gene calls are TRBV11-3 and TRBJ2-1, with a possible D match to TRBD2 (5 bases). The length of the CDR3 is 13 residues. Germline V gives CDR1 SGHNT, CDR2 YENEEA. V lost 1 base to trimming and J lost 7 bases, with 8 bases between them. The CDR3 coding sequence is TGTGCCAGCAGCTTAGGGACTTCGAATGAGCAGTTCTTC. Its translation: CASSLGTSNEQFF.

This clone has just a few counts. V is TRBV3-1 (or the pseudogene TRBV3-2) and J is TRBJ1-5; 7 bases fit TRBD1. V dropped 6 bases and J dropped 3; count of bases not matched to a gene: 5. Germline-derived CDR1 and CDR2 are LGHDT and YNNKEL (reference sequence). This CDR3 is built from 14 residues. CDR3 sequence (DNA): TGTGCCAGCAGTCTCGGGACAGTCAATCAGCCCCAGCATTTT. Residues: CASSLGTVNQPQHF.

This chain connects TRBV10-1 to TRBJ2-3, with D tentatively TRBD1 (5 bases). V lost 8 bases to trimming and J lost 2 bases, with 20 bases between them. The germline V gene encodes CDR1 WNHNN and CDR2 SYGVQD (reference sequence). There are 16 residues in the CDR3. CDR3 nucleotides: TGCGCCAGCGCCCCAGGGCGCAGGGCCCCCACAGATACGCAGTATTTT. It encodes CASAPGRRAPTDTQYF.

The chain employs TRBV7-6 and TRBJ1-1, with TRBD1 matching 7 bases. The CDR3 runs to 17 residues. J was trimmed by 5 bases and V by 5 bases; bases with no gene match: 17. Germline CDR1 reads SGHVS; CDR2 reads FNYEAQ. CDR3 sequence: CASSPRSDRLLGTEAFF. CDR3 nucleotides: TGTGCCAGCAGCCCAAGATCGGACAGGTTGCTCGGAACTGAAGCTTTCTTT.

The V gene is TRBV27, the J gene TRBJ2-1, with D possibly matching TRBD1 (6 bases). The CDR3 is 16 residues long. The germline V and J ends were trimmed by 2 bases and 2 bases, with 13 bases remaining between them. Looked up from germline, CDR1 is MNHEY and CDR2 is SMNVEV (reference sequence). The chain's CDR3 is CASSLVGAGPYNEQFF. Here the CDR3 DNA reads TGTGCCAGCAGTTTAGTGGGGGCGGGCCCCTACAATGAGCAGTTCTTC.

The chain combines TRBV14 with TRBJ1-4; D possibly corresponds to TRBD1 (5 bases). Germline V gene sequence: CDR1 SGHDN, CDR2 FVKESK. Trimming took 2 bases from V and 8 from J, leaving 21 bases between them. This CDR3 region has 17 residues. The chain's CDR3 is CASSQKGTWGYREKLFF. CDR3 nucleotides: TGTGCCAGCAGCCAAAAAGGGACTTGGGGATATAGGGAAAAACTGTTTTTT.

CDR3 protein: CASSRGGGQGNSPLHF. The CDR3 nucleotides are TGTGCCAGCAGCCGAGGGGGGGGACAGGGTAATTCACCCCTCCACTTT. The chain recombines TRBV7-6 with TRBJ1-6; 9 nucleotides align to TRBD1. The CDR3 extends over 16 amino acids. CDR1 SGHVS and CDR2 FNYEAQ come from the germline V gene. With V trimmed by 5 bases and J by 6 bases, 8 bases remained unmatched.

Written as DNA, the CDR3 is TGTGCCAGCAGCGCGGACAGGGGGCGCTCGGATGGCTATGGCTACACCTTC. Translation gives CASSADRGRSDGYGYTF. J is TRBJ1-2 and V is TRBV9; 11 bases are shared with TRBD1. Germline assignment: CDR1 SGDLS and CDR2 YYNGEE. The ends lost 3 bases at V and 4 bases at J; junction bases unmatched: 11. The CDR3 is made up of 17 amino acids.

CDR3 in amino acids: CAWSVRVNQPQHF. CDR3 nucleotides: TGTGCCTGGAGTGTAAGAGTCAATCAGCCCCAGCATTTT. The genes are TRBV30 and TRBJ1-5; no clear D. The CDR3 is made up of 13 amino acids. Trimming took 0 bases from V and 3 from J, leaving 6 bases between them. Germline lookup yields CDR1 GTSNPN and CDR2 SVGIG (reference sequence).

The chain combines TRBV7-9 with TRBJ2-3; D possibly corresponds to TRBD1 (5 bases). Trimming pared 5 bases from V and 0 bases from J, leaving 9 bases between. Germline V gives CDR1 SEHNR, CDR2 FQNEAQ (reference sequence). The length of the CDR3 is 14 residues. Here the CDR3 DNA reads TGTGCCAGCAGCGCGCAGGGAAGCACAGATACGCAGTATTTT. Protein: CASSAQGSTDTQYF.

This chain joins TRBV27 and TRBJ2-7; TRBD1 aligns across 8 bases. Losses at the gene ends were 6 bases for V and 7 bases for J; bases not matched to a gene: 5. From germline, CDR1 is MNHEY and CDR2 SMNVEV (reference sequence). This CDR3 has 12 amino acids. CDR3 region: CASSQGAGEQYF. In DNA form, the CDR3 reads TGTGCCAGCAGCCAGGGGGCGGGTGAGCAGTACTTC.

The gene calls are TRBV5-4 and TRBJ2-1; D call uncertain. Trimming shortened V by 0 bases and J by 3 bases, and 16 bases separated the two germline ends. Germline V gene sequence: CDR1 SGHNT, CDR2 YYREEE (reference sequence). The CDR3 runs 17 residues. The CDR3: CASSLGLRFMGYNEQFF. The CDR3 DNA sequence: TGTGCCAGCAGCTTGGGTTTGCGGTTTATGGGCTACAATGAGCAGTTCTTC.

The chain couples TRBV9 to TRBJ1-5, with TRBD1 matching over 9 bases. CDR1 and CDR2 from the germline V gene are SGDLS and YYNGEE. The CDR3 is 16 residues long. Germline trimming cut 2 bases from V and 3 bases from J; bases unmatched to any gene: 6. The chain's CDR3 is CASSVGTGRDNQPQHF. The CDR3 DNA follows: TGTGCCAGCAGCGTCGGGACAGGGAGGGACAATCAGCCCCAGCATTTT.

The V gene is TRBV9, the J gene TRBJ1-2; D ambiguous. This CDR3 region has 15 residues. V shed 0 bases and J shed 3 bases, with 12 bases lying between them. Germline CDR1 is SGDLS and CDR2 is YYNGEE. Here the CDR3 DNA reads TGTGCCAGCAGCGTAGGAGGAGGAGGTTACTATGGCTACACCTTC. It yields the protein CASSVGGGGYYGYTF.

CDR3 region: CASSLAGQGATRRTDTQYF. In DNA form, the CDR3 reads TGTGCCAGCAGCTTAGCCGGGCAGGGGGCCACGAGGCGCACAGATACGCAGTATTTT. J is TRBJ2-3 and V is TRBV7-2, with TRBD1 identical over 8 bases. CDR3 length: 19 residues. V was pared by 0 bases and J by 1 base, with 12 bases of the junction left unmatched. Germline V gene sequence: CDR1 SGHTA, CDR2 FQGNSA.

The rearrangement uses TRBV11-1 and TRBJ2-7; no reliable D call. This CDR3 is 13 amino acids long. The germline V gene has CDR1 SGHAT and CDR2 FQDESV (reference sequence). V lost 4 bases and J 6 bases, leaving 13 bases between the germline ends. CDR3 region: CASSSNRVGEQYF. CDR3 coding DNA: TGTGCCAGCAGCTCCAACCGGGTCGGCGAGCAGTACTTC. Full variable domain (remainder filled in from reference TRBV11-1 and TRBJ2-7): EAEVAQSPRYKITEKSQAVAFWCDPISGHATLYWYRQILGQGPELLVQFQDESVVDDSQLPKDRFSAERLKGVDSTLKIQPAELGDSAMYLCASSSNRVGEQYFGPGTRLTVT.

The rearrangement joins TRBV2 to TRBJ2-7; tentatively, D is TRBD1 (6 bases). CDR1 and CDR2 from the germline V gene are SNHLY and FYNNEI. The ends were cut back, 3 bases at V and 0 bases at J, with 12 bases in the middle. CDR3 length equals 15 residues. In DNA, the CDR3 is TGTGCCAGCAGTGATAGAGGCAGGGGCTCCTACGAGCAGTACTTC. It codes for CASSDRGRGSYEQYF.

The chain links TRBV6-5 to TRBJ1-1; no firm D call. Per the germline V gene, CDR1 is MNHEY and CDR2 is SVGAGI. CDR3 length equals 11 residues. The ends were cut back, 6 bases at V and 6 bases at J, with 8 bases in the middle. CDR3 residues: CASRSGPEAFF. The CDR3 nucleotides read TGTGCCAGCAGAAGTGGGCCTGAAGCTTTCTTT.

The CDR3 here is CASSPGTNYGYTF. The CDR3 bases are TGTGCCAGCAGCCCAGGGACTAACTATGGCTACACCTTC. J is TRBJ1-2 and V is TRBV7-2; TRBD1 is a possible D gene (5 bases). The CDR3 loop spans 13 amino acids. Deletions cut 5 bases from V and 0 bases from J, with 7 bases between. Germline assignment: CDR1 SGHTA and CDR2 FQGNSA.

In this sample, this clone turned up once. CDR3 nucleotides: TGTGCCAGCAGGCGAGCCCCGAACACCGGGGAGCTGTTTTTT. Protein product: CASRRAPNTGELFF. V is TRBV2 and J is TRBJ2-2; D gene uncertain. The germline gives CDR1 SNHLY, CDR2 FYNNEI. The CDR3 totals 14 residues. Trimming removed 6 bases from V and 0 bases from J, with 8 bases in between.

The V call is TRBV7-2, the J call TRBJ2-4; D is perhaps TRBD1 (7 bases). The CDR3 is made up of 18 amino acids. Trimming pared 7 bases from V and 2 bases from J, leaving 24 bases between. In germline, CDR1 is SGHTA, CDR2 FQGNSA. CDR3 in amino acids: CASTPSRGPGRTKNIQYF. The CDR3 region has the DNA TGTGCCAGCACCCCCTCGAGGGGGCCAGGGAGGACCAAAAACATTCAGTACTTC.

V usage is TRBV5-5 and J usage is TRBJ2-7; D possibly corresponds to TRBD2 (6 bases). CDR1 is SGHKS, CDR2 YYEKEE, per germline (reference sequence). The CDR3 consists of 13 residues. Trimming removed 2 bases from V and 6 bases from J, with 12 bases in between. In nucleotides, the CDR3 is TGTGCCAGCAGCTTCGTAAGGGAGGCCGAGCAGTACTTC. It translates to CASSFVREAEQYF.

This sequence joins TRBV4-1 and TRBJ2-1; D is undetermined. The germline V gene has CDR1 MGHRA and CDR2 YSYEKL. The V and J ends lost 3 bases and 7 bases respectively, with 13 bases between them. The CDR3 spans 14 residues. Here the CDR3 reads CASSQVTRQNEQFF. CDR3 DNA: TGCGCCAGCAGCCAGGTGACTCGGCAGAATGAGCAGTTCTTC.

This clone was observed once. This chain connects TRBV4-3 to TRBJ1-2; D possibly corresponds to TRBD1 (5 bases). Germline V gives CDR1 LGHNA, CDR2 YSLEER. The CDR3 runs 14 residues. V was cut by 2 bases and J by 4 bases, with 11 bases left in between. CDR3 amino acids: CASSQYQGFYGYTF. As DNA, the CDR3 is TGCGCCAGCAGCCAATATCAGGGATTCTATGGCTACACCTTC.

V usage is TRBV21-1 and J usage is TRBJ2-1; the table's D call of TRBD1 was not tested on the DNA. TRBV21-1 is labeled a pseudogene. The CDR3 totals 14 residues. In DNA, the CDR3 is TGTGCCAGCAGCCCCCGGACAGGGTCCAATGAGCAGTTCTTC. Translated, it gives CASSPRTGSNEQFF.